Listed below are T cell receptor beta chains from one sample, sequenced in a study of early T cells in non-severe SARS-CoV-2 infection. Using its own MiXCR run on the 5' RACE reads, TCRdb lists one record per CDR3 protein. The sample yields around 40,000 distinct CDR3 sequences, under 13% seen once. The material sequenced was whole blood. These receptors originate from an adult who was a healthcare worker with PCR-confirmed SARS-CoV-2 infection or an uninfected control (not recorded which). Both conserved end residues are part of each CDR3. Fields, in order: CDR3 DNA, CDR3 protein, D gene, clone size, J gene, V gene. The D gene is left open where the match is weak. Expanded clones are given a class, and other clones once, few, many or no size at all.

CDR3nt: TGTGCCAGCAGCGCTATCCCGGGACTAGCGGGGGTTATTGAGCAGTTCTTC
CDR3aa: CASSAIPGLAGVIEQFF
d_gene: TRBD2
abundance: few
j_gene: TRBJ2-1
v_gene: TRBV11-1

CDR3nt: TGTGCCTGGAGGAGAATGGGGTTATCCTATAATTCACCCCTCCACTTT
CDR3aa: CAWRRMGLSYNSPLHF
d_gene: NA
abundance: many
j_gene: TRBJ1-6
v_gene: TRBV30

CDR3nt: TGTGCCAGCAGCCAGGGACGGCGCACAGATACGCAGTATTTT
CDR3aa: CASSQGRRTDTQYF
d_gene: NA
abundance: many
j_gene: TRBJ2-3
v_gene: TRBV3-1

CDR3nt: TGTGCCAGCAGCACCAGACGGACCCCAAGCAATCAGCCCCAGCATTTT
CDR3aa: CASSTRRTPSNQPQHF
d_gene: NA
abundance: many
j_gene: TRBJ1-5
v_gene: TRBV7-8

CDR3nt: TGCGCCAGCAGCTTGCAGTCGGACGAGCAGTACTTC
CDR3aa: CASSLQSDEQYF
d_gene: NA
abundance: many
j_gene: TRBJ2-7
v_gene: TRBV5-1

CDR3nt: TGTGCCAGCAGTTGGGACAGGGGGCGAGGGACTGAAGCTTTCTTT
CDR3aa: CASSWDRGRGTEAFF
d_gene: TRBD1
abundance: many
j_gene: TRBJ1-1
v_gene: TRBV2

CDR3nt: TGTGCCAGCAGCTTTTTGGCTAGCGAACAAGAGACCCAGTACTTC
CDR3aa: CASSFLASEQETQYF
d_gene: NA
abundance: few
j_gene: TRBJ2-5
v_gene: TRBV7-9

CDR3nt: TGTGCCAGCAGTGGGCTCCAGCCCGGGGAGCTGTTTTTT
CDR3aa: CASSGLQPGELFF
d_gene: NA
abundance: many
j_gene: TRBJ2-2
v_gene: TRBV27

CDR3nt: TGTGCCAGCAGCCTCGAGCGGTCAGATACGCAGTATTTT
CDR3aa: CASSLERSDTQYF
d_gene: NA
abundance: NA
j_gene: TRBJ2-3
v_gene: TRBV5-6

CDR3nt: TGCAGCGGCCGGGACAGGGGGAACTATGGCTACACCTTC
CDR3aa: CSGRDRGNYGYTF
d_gene: TRBD1
abundance: NA
j_gene: TRBJ1-2
v_gene: TRBV29-1

CDR3nt: TGTGCCAGCAGCGTAGGGGTCAGCTCCTACGAGCAGTACTTC
CDR3aa: CASSVGVSSYEQYF
d_gene: NA
abundance: many
j_gene: TRBJ2-7
v_gene: TRBV9

CDR3nt: TGTGCCAGCAGCGGACAGGGACAAGAAAAACTGTTTTTT
CDR3aa: CASSGQGQEKLFF
d_gene: TRBD1
abundance: NA
j_gene: TRBJ1-4
v_gene: TRBV6-1

CDR3nt: TGTGCCAGCAGGAGCAGGGGTTTTGGCACCGGGGAGCTGTTTTTT
CDR3aa: CASRSRGFGTGELFF
d_gene: NA
abundance: few
j_gene: TRBJ2-2
v_gene: TRBV6-5

CDR3nt: TGTGCCAGCAGGAGTACAGGCGCAGGGGGCAATCAGCCCCAGCATTTT
CDR3aa: CASRSTGAGGNQPQHF
d_gene: NA
abundance: NA
j_gene: TRBJ1-5
v_gene: TRBV12-3/TRBV12-4

CDR3nt: TGCGCCAGCAGCTTGCAGGGCGATGGCTACACCTTC
CDR3aa: CASSLQGDGYTF
d_gene: NA
abundance: NA
j_gene: TRBJ1-2
v_gene: TRBV5-1

CDR3nt: TGCAGTGCTAGAGATGCCCAGGGGGCTTACGAGCAGTACTTC
CDR3aa: CSARDAQGAYEQYF
d_gene: TRBD1
abundance: NA
j_gene: TRBJ2-7
v_gene: TRBV20-1

CDR3nt: TGCAGTGCTAGAGACCCGAGCGGGCCCGATCCTAGCACAGATACGCAGTATTTT
CDR3aa: CSARDPSGPDPSTDTQYF
d_gene: NA
abundance: many
j_gene: TRBJ2-3
v_gene: TRBV20-1

CDR3nt: TGTGCCAGCAGCTCCACAGGGACCTACGAGCAGTACTTC
CDR3aa: CASSSTGTYEQYF
d_gene: NA
abundance: few
j_gene: TRBJ2-7
v_gene: TRBV7-6

CDR3nt: TGTGCCAGCAGCCAACGGGGGAACACTGAAGCTTTCTTT
CDR3aa: CASSQRGNTEAFF
d_gene: NA
abundance: few
j_gene: TRBJ1-1
v_gene: TRBV7-9

CDR3nt: TGTGCCAGCTCACCAGGCCAGGGAATCCAAGTTTATGGCTACACCTTC
CDR3aa: CASSPGQGIQVYGYTF
d_gene: NA
abundance: few
j_gene: TRBJ1-2
v_gene: TRBV18

CDR3nt: TGCAGCGGCAGGACAGGGTTGGCCAATGAGCAGTTCTTC
CDR3aa: CSGRTGLANEQFF
d_gene: TRBD1
abundance: many
j_gene: TRBJ2-1
v_gene: TRBV29-1

CDR3nt: TGTGCCAGCCGAAGGCTAAACACTGAAGCTTTCTTT
CDR3aa: CASRRLNTEAFF
d_gene: NA
abundance: many
j_gene: TRBJ1-1
v_gene: TRBV6-5

CDR3nt: TGTGCCAGCTCACCAGGACTAGCGGGGGGATACAATGAGCAGTTCTTC
CDR3aa: CASSPGLAGGYNEQFF
d_gene: TRBD2
abundance: many
j_gene: TRBJ2-1
v_gene: TRBV18

CDR3nt: TGTGCCAGCAGTAGGGGACTAGCGGTCAATGAGCAGTTCTTC
CDR3aa: CASSRGLAVNEQFF
d_gene: TRBD2
abundance: NA
j_gene: TRBJ2-1
v_gene: TRBV6-5

CDR3nt: TGTGCCAGCAGCTCAGGACAGGGGGCTGCTGAAGCTTTCTTT
CDR3aa: CASSSGQGAAEAFF
d_gene: TRBD1
abundance: many
j_gene: TRBJ1-1
v_gene: TRBV7-6

CDR3nt: TGTGCCAGCAGCACGGCTAGCGGGTACACAGATACGCAGTATTTT
CDR3aa: CASSTASGYTDTQYF
d_gene: TRBD2
abundance: few
j_gene: TRBJ2-3
v_gene: TRBV7-2

CDR3nt: TGTGCCAGCAGCTCAGACGCGGGGGGGCCCGTTGAGCAGTTCTTC
CDR3aa: CASSSDAGGPVEQFF
d_gene: TRBD2
abundance: few
j_gene: TRBJ2-1
v_gene: TRBV11-2

CDR3nt: TGCAGTCTTATTGGGGGTCAAGAGACCCAGTACTTC
CDR3aa: CSLIGGQETQYF
d_gene: NA
abundance: many
j_gene: TRBJ2-5
v_gene: TRBV20-1

CDR3nt: TGTGCCAGCAGCTTGGGAGCGACAGGGGTAGTTGGCTACACCTTC
CDR3aa: CASSLGATGVVGYTF
d_gene: TRBD1
abundance: NA
j_gene: TRBJ1-2
v_gene: TRBV5-4

CDR3nt: TGTGCCAGCAGCCCGACAGGGCACACTGAAGCTTTCTTT
CDR3aa: CASSPTGHTEAFF
d_gene: TRBD1
abundance: NA
j_gene: TRBJ1-1
v_gene: TRBV5-4

CDR3nt: TGTGCCAGCAGTGGCGGGACATCTCAAGAGACCCAGTACTTC
CDR3aa: CASSGGTSQETQYF
d_gene: NA
abundance: NA
j_gene: TRBJ2-5
v_gene: TRBV2

CDR3nt: TGTGCCAGCAGCCAAGTAACTAGTACAGATACGCAGTATTTT
CDR3aa: CASSQVTSTDTQYF
d_gene: NA
abundance: few
j_gene: TRBJ2-3
v_gene: TRBV3-1

CDR3nt: TGTGCCAGCAGCCGTGGGGGATCAGGAGAGCAGTACTTC
CDR3aa: CASSRGGSGEQYF
d_gene: NA
abundance: few
j_gene: TRBJ2-7
v_gene: TRBV3-1

CDR3nt: TGCAGCGTTGTAATCACAGGGACTGAAGCTTTCTTT
CDR3aa: CSVVITGTEAFF
d_gene: NA
abundance: many
j_gene: TRBJ1-1
v_gene: TRBV29-1

CDR3nt: TGCGCCAGCAGCCAATGGGGCCGGGATGAGCAGTTCTTC
CDR3aa: CASSQWGRDEQFF
d_gene: NA
abundance: many
j_gene: TRBJ2-1
v_gene: TRBV5-1

CDR3nt: TGTGCCAGCGCCCCCGGCAGGGCTCAAGGGTACACCATATATTTT
CDR3aa: CASAPGRAQGYTIYF
d_gene: NA
abundance: many
j_gene: TRBJ1-3
v_gene: TRBV5-5

CDR3nt: TGTGCCAGCAGCCGGACAGGGCATGAGCAGTTCTTC
CDR3aa: CASSRTGHEQFF
d_gene: TRBD1
abundance: NA
j_gene: TRBJ2-1
v_gene: TRBV11-3

CDR3nt: TGTGCTGGGAAGAACACTGAAGCTTTCTTT
CDR3aa: CAGKNTEAFF
d_gene: NA
abundance: many
j_gene: TRBJ1-1
v_gene: TRBV30

CDR3nt: TGTGCCAGCAGCCTACAGGGGGCTGAGACCCAGTACTTC
CDR3aa: CASSLQGAETQYF
d_gene: TRBD1
abundance: many
j_gene: TRBJ2-5
v_gene: TRBV7-2

CDR3nt: TGTGCCAGCAGCTTCGGCGGCCAAGAGACCCAGTACTTC
CDR3aa: CASSFGGQETQYF
d_gene: NA
abundance: many
j_gene: TRBJ2-5
v_gene: TRBV7-6

CDR3nt: TGTGCCAGCAGCCCCAGCAACTATGGCTACACCTTC
CDR3aa: CASSPSNYGYTF
d_gene: NA
abundance: medium-sized
j_gene: TRBJ1-2
v_gene: TRBV9

CDR3nt: TGTGCCAGCAGCGTACAGGGGAGGAATGAAAAACTGTTTTTT
CDR3aa: CASSVQGRNEKLFF
d_gene: TRBD1
abundance: NA
j_gene: TRBJ1-4
v_gene: TRBV5-5

CDR3nt: TGTGCCAGTAAAGAGGGGGCGGCCGCCAGCACCGGGGAGCTGTTTTTT
CDR3aa: CASKEGAAASTGELFF
d_gene: TRBD1
abundance: NA
j_gene: TRBJ2-2
v_gene: TRBV19

CDR3nt: TGTGCCATCAGTCGGGGGGGCCCAGAGACCCAGTACTTC
CDR3aa: CAISRGGPETQYF
d_gene: TRBD2
abundance: few
j_gene: TRBJ2-5
v_gene: TRBV10-3

CDR3nt: TGTGCCAGCAGATCCACTGCGCATCAGCCCCAGCATTTT
CDR3aa: CASRSTAHQPQHF
d_gene: NA
abundance: few
j_gene: TRBJ1-5
v_gene: TRBV6-2/TRBV6-3

CDR3nt: TGTGCCAGCTCCCCGGGGGGGAGCAATCAGCCCCAGCATTTT
CDR3aa: CASSPGGSNQPQHF
d_gene: NA
abundance: NA
j_gene: TRBJ1-5
v_gene: TRBV18

CDR3nt: TGTGCCAGCAGCCCACTTCGCTCTGGGGCCAACGTCCTGACTTTC
CDR3aa: CASSPLRSGANVLTF
d_gene: NA
abundance: few
j_gene: TRBJ2-6
v_gene: TRBV7-3

CDR3nt: TGCGCCAGCAGCCAAGGCAGTGCGGCAACTAATGAAAAACTGTTTTTT
CDR3aa: CASSQGSAATNEKLFF
d_gene: NA
abundance: many
j_gene: TRBJ1-4
v_gene: TRBV4-3

CDR3nt: TGCAGTGCTATTCGACAGGGGACCTACACAGATACGCAGTATTTT
CDR3aa: CSAIRQGTYTDTQYF
d_gene: TRBD1
abundance: many
j_gene: TRBJ2-3
v_gene: TRBV20-1

CDR3nt: TGTGCCAGCAGTTTTGACCCGAGGCGGGATGAGCAGTTCTTC
CDR3aa: CASSFDPRRDEQFF
d_gene: NA
abundance: many
j_gene: TRBJ2-1
v_gene: TRBV12-3/TRBV12-4